This T cell receptor (beta chain) was observed in a study of T cell responses to AZD1222 COVID-19 vaccine (dated by TCRdb to about 2021). For the wider study: Because spike-specific TCR depth and breadth did not differ between the two schedules, AZD1222 recipients who got a second dose at roughly 4 weeks were pooled with those who got a second dose at roughly 12 weeks. A total of approximately 250 trial participants underwent TCR sequencing, of whom 200 to 220 had received two doses of AZD1222 and roughly 26 had received two doses of the MenACWY control vaccine. Enrollment into the trials was organized by age into subgroups of 18-55, 56-69 and 70-plus years, and those subgroups contained about 160, 30 and 59 TCR-sequenced participants, respectively. What the work shows at the level of the full study, not this receptor alone: Spike-specific TCR breadth and depth rose significantly after two AZD1222 doses compared with day 0 and with MenACWY recipients. Reportedly, almost half of the unique spike-specific TCRs recognized epitopes lying outside the regions that are mutated in the B.1.351 and B.1.1.7 variants. Participants were mostly white British and included more females than males, and it was suggested by the authors that clonal diversity may have been underestimated. The whole spike protein was spanned by vaccine-associated CD4 TCRs, and dominant responses were seen in regions 160-218 and 743-854. No day 14 peak-response samples were available, so repertoires were characterized only after the peak T cell response. In the small 56-69-year group, the increase in depth fell short of significance, most likely because of low power. Conclusions about previously exposed vaccinees were limited because only 5 or 6 AZD1222 recipients were SARS-CoV-2 seropositive at baseline.

Including cysteine and phenylalanine, the CDR3 has 17 amino acids. Only the CDR3 region is kept as DNA, spanning 51 bases read in frame from base 1. V sheds 6 bases and J sheds 0 bases, leaving 18 bases between their ends. Looking up the germline V gene yields CDR1 MDHEN and CDR2 SYDVKM. In the paper's terms, the time point label means: baseline before first vaccination. Vaccinee samples came from UK trials COV001 and COV002, including a single-blind randomized controlled phase 2/3 trial of AZD1222 (ChAdOx1 nCoV-19) in healthy adults. For TCRbeta chain sequencing, PBMC samples were collected from trial participants at day 0 and at day 28 after the second dose. The CDR3 regions of human TCRbeta chains were analyzed by immunosequencing. Regarding the original processing steps: TCRs in the repertoires were matched against a reference library of SARS-CoV-2-specific TCRs that had been generated with the MIRA antigen-specificity platform. Breadth was defined as the fraction of unique TCRs that were SARS-CoV-2-associated. Depth was defined as the fraction of total T cells that were SARS-CoV-2-associated. Using the MIRA data, every spike-specific TCR was mapped to the spike region that the TCR reacted to and assigned to either a CD4 or a CD8 class. Log10-transformed breadth and depth values were compared by one-way ANOVA with Sidak's multiple comparisons tests. TCRdb stores this immuneACCESS table with in-frame sequences only. Part of the clones is absent; in the studies checked, under half of the shortfall reflects unresolved V genes, and no reason is known for the rest. Clone size and V and J calls were adopted from that table, with D and trimming inferred from the DNA. The sample includes some 96,000 clones, with about 88% observed a single time. The ten most abundant clones make up under 2% of the sample.

Worth noting for this clone: Its binding antigen is unknown. Base qualities are not provided; no much larger clone lies one nucleotide away.

This receptor was identified in an adult in good health. The source was peripheral blood, collected on day 0 of AZD1222 vaccination. The sequence is built from TRBV28 and TRBJ1-5; the D region possibly corresponds to TRBD1 (6 bases align). The DNA is TGTGCCAGCAGCACCCTCGGACAGACCTATAGCAATCAGCCCCAGCATTTT. Its protein reads: CASSTLGQTYSNQPQHF.